Each of the 21 T cell receptor beta chains below was sequenced from the same sample in a study of blood T cell repertoires in COVID-19. TCRdb keeps only in-frame clones here, not all; method: immunoSEQ multiplex PCR. The sample contains over 250,000 clones, approximately 89% of which appear only once. The specimen sequenced was peripheral blood. The source of these receptors is a woman aged 70-85 years with COVID-19, enrolled during active disease.

V and J are TRBV11-3 and TRBJ2-2; D is unresolved. CDR1 SGHNT and CDR2 YENEEA come from the germline V gene. CDR3 size: 16 residues. Trimming shortened V by 1 base and J by 2 bases, and 11 bases separated the two germline ends. The CDR3 nucleotides read TGTGCCAGCAGCTTAGGGTTTCTACGTAACACCGGGGAGCTGTTTTTT. It yields the protein CASSLGFLRNTGELFF.

The chain couples TRBV20-1 to TRBJ2-7, with unresolved D. V was shortened by 4 bases and J by 2 bases, with 6 bases between the two germline ends. Germline V gene data show CDR1 as DFQATT and CDR2 as SNEGSKA (reference sequence). The CDR3 is 11 amino acids. Here the CDR3 DNA reads TGCAGTGCTACCCTAGCCTACGAGCAGTACTTC. Protein sequence: CSATLAYEQYF.

The V call is TRBV18, the J call TRBJ2-3; 7 nucleotides agree with TRBD2. This CDR3 has 17 amino acids. Per the germline V gene, CDR1 is KGHSH and CDR2 is LQKENI. The trim removed 3 bases at V and 2 bases at J, leaving 11 bases unmatched. As DNA, the CDR3 is TGTGCCAGCTCACCGGCCAGCGGGGTCCTCTTCACAGATACGCAGTATTTT. Translating gives CASSPASGVLFTDTQYF.

The chain is built from TRBV5-1 and TRBJ2-7; D is uncertain. The CDR3 loop spans 13 amino acids. V gave up 2 bases and J gave up 2 bases, with 8 bases separating them. Germline CDR1 SGHRS, CDR2 YFSETQ. CDR3 in DNA: TGCGCCAGCAGCTTTCAGTTCACCTACGAGCAGTACTTC. Amino acids: CASSFQFTYEQYF.

This clone appeared once. V gene TRBV19 combines with J gene TRBJ2-1; D possibly corresponds to TRBD2 (5 bases). The CDR3 totals 13 residues. V lost 4 bases and J lost 1, with 5 bases in between. Germline V gives CDR1 LNHDA, CDR2 SQIVND (reference sequence). DNA for the CDR3: TGTGCCAGTAGTAGAGGGTCCTACAATGAGCAGTTCTTC. Translating it yields CASSRGSYNEQFF.

This clone was detected a few times. The chain combines TRBV7-9 with TRBJ1-1; 8 bases fit TRBD1. Germline-derived CDR1 and CDR2 are SEHNR and FQNEAQ (reference sequence). V trimming: 2 bases; J trimming: 4 bases; junction bases outside the gene matches: 3. There are 14 residues in the CDR3. The CDR3 nucleotides read TGTGCCAGCAGCTTAACTGGACAGGGCACTGAAGCTTTCTTT. This translates into CASSLTGQGTEAFF.

This sequence joins TRBV6-2 or TRBV6-3 and TRBJ1-2; the D is unclear. This CDR3 contains 13 residues. Trimming removed 2 bases from V and 2 bases from J, with 6 bases in between. Per germline, CDR1 MNHEY and CDR2 SVGEGT. The CDR3 coding sequence is TGTGCCAGCAGTTACGCCAGAAACTATGGCTACACCTTC. Amino acid sequence: CASSYARNYGYTF.

This sequence joins TRBV30 and TRBJ1-2; maybe TRBD1 (6 bases). CDR3 size: 15 residues. Germline assignment: CDR1 GTSNPN and CDR2 SVGIG (reference sequence). V dropped 3 bases and J dropped 2 bases, with 16 bases sitting between them. CDR3 coding DNA: TGTGCCTGGAGCGACGGGTACACAGGGAACTATGGCTACACCTTC. Amino acids: CAWSDGYTGNYGYTF.

This clone was seen a handful of times. The genes are TRBV7-8 and TRBJ1-2, with D possibly being TRBD1 (5 bases). The CDR3 length is 15 residues. The germline V and J ends were trimmed by 5 bases and 5 bases, with 18 bases remaining between them. Germline V gene lookup returns CDR1 SGHVS and CDR2 FQNEAQ. As DNA, the CDR3 is TGTGCCAGCAGCCTTCAGGTGGGCAGGGAATATGGCTACACCTTC. Translated: CASSLQVGREYGYTF.

The V call is TRBV7-2, the J call TRBJ2-7; possible D gene TRBD1, 7 bases. Germline V gene lookup returns CDR1 SGHTA and CDR2 FQGNSA. The V end was cut by 8 bases, the J end by 4 bases, with 21 bases between. The CDR3 runs to 15 residues. CDR3 sequence reads: CASSRGGGILYEQYF. As DNA, the CDR3 is TGTGCCAGCTCGAGAGGGGGCGGGATTTTATACGAGCAGTACTTC.

V gene TRBV5-1 combines with J gene TRBJ2-5; D perhaps matches TRBD1 (6 bases). The CDR3 length is 15 residues. Germline V CDR1 and CDR2: SGHRS, YFSETQ. With 4 bases removed from V and 1 base from J, the gap between germline ends came to 14 bases. The CDR3 nucleotides are TGCGCCAGCAGCGTGCTACAGGGACCCCAAGAGACCCAGTACTTC. This sequence encodes CASSVLQGPQETQYF.

This chain links TRBV6-2 or TRBV6-3 with TRBJ2-7, with TRBD1 matching over 7 bases. The CDR3 is made up of 13 amino acids. Germline values: CDR1 MNHEY, CDR2 SVGEGT. V gave up 5 bases and J gave up 2 bases; unmatched junction bases: 3. The CDR3 nucleotides are TGTGCCAGCAGTCCACAGGGGACCTACGAGCAGTACTTC. As protein: CASSPQGTYEQYF.

V usage is TRBV19 and J usage is TRBJ2-5, with D tentatively TRBD1 (6 bases). The CDR3 is 14 amino acids. Between the trimmed V and J ends, which lost 4 bases and 4 bases, there was a span of 13 bases. Germline V gives CDR1 LNHDA, CDR2 SQIVND (reference sequence). DNA for the CDR3: TGTGCCAGTAGTAAGCAGGGGATCCCAGAGACCCAGTACTTC. Amino acids: CASSKQGIPETQYF.

This clone was detected only a few times. The V and J genes are TRBV4-3 and TRBJ2-2, with TRBD1 matching 7 bases. Germline V gives CDR1 LGHNA, CDR2 YSLEER. V lost 4 bases and J lost 3; bases outside the gene matches: 8. CDR3 length: 16 residues. The DNA for the CDR3 is TGCGCCAGCAGCCTGACAGGGTACGAGGACACCGGGGAGCTGTTTTTT. Residues: CASSLTGYEDTGELFF.

In DNA, the CDR3 is TGCATCGCCGGGACAGGGGACTATGGCTACACCTTC. Its translation is CIAGTGDYGYTF. This chain joins TRBV29-1 and TRBJ1-2; 10 bases are a match to TRBD1. The CDR3 runs 12 residues. Germline CDR1 SQVTM, CDR2 ANQGSEA.

This chain links TRBV2 with TRBJ2-7; TRBD1 matches 7 bases. The CDR3 is 13 residues long. After removal of 4 bases from V and 4 bases from J, the junction contained 4 bases not matched to a gene. Germline-derived CDR1 and CDR2 are SNHLY and FYNNEI. CDR3 sequence: CASSGQGGYEQYF. CDR3 bases: TGTGCCAGCAGTGGACAGGGCGGGTACGAGCAGTACTTC.

The chain recombines TRBV29-1 with TRBJ2-1; a possible D gene is TRBD1 (6 bases). V was clipped by 7 bases and J by 3 bases, with 19 bases between them. Germline V gene sequence: CDR1 SQVTM, CDR2 ANQGSEA. The CDR3 spans 15 residues. CDR3 in DNA: TGCAGCGCCGGAGCAACAGGGTCGGGCTACAATGAGCAGTTCTTC. Encoded protein: CSAGATGSGYNEQFF.

V usage is TRBV6-1 and J usage is TRBJ1-6, with D unclear. V was pared by 2 bases and J by 6 bases, with 11 bases between. This CDR3 is 15 amino acids long. Per the germline V gene, CDR1 is MNHNS and CDR2 is SASEGT. The CDR3 sequence is CASSERWRANSPLHF. The CDR3 DNA is TGTGCCAGCAGTGAAAGGTGGCGGGCTAATTCACCCCTCCACTTT.

This chain uses TRBV11-3 with TRBJ2-3, with 13 bases that match TRBD2. The CDR3 is 16 amino acids. Germline CDR1 and CDR2: SGHNT and YENEEA. The V segment lost 3 bases and the J segment 4 bases; nucleotides outside the gene matches: 4. The CDR3 DNA is TGTGCCAGCAGCTTTGGACTAGCGGGAGCAGCAGATACGCAGTATTTT. It specifies CASSFGLAGAADTQYF.

The chain links TRBV7-2 to TRBJ2-1; D may be TRBD1 (5 bases). V lost 5 bases, J lost 7 bases, and 15 bases lay in between. Looked up from germline, CDR1 is SGHTA and CDR2 is FQGNSA. This CDR3 spans 14 amino acids. The CDR3 loop is CASSPSSGFNEQFF. The CDR3, as DNA: TGTGCCAGCAGCCCCAGCTCAGGGTTTAATGAGCAGTTCTTC.

The rearrangement uses TRBV7-9 and TRBJ2-5; 8 bases align to TRBD1. Germline CDR1 reads SEHNR; CDR2 reads FQNEAQ (reference sequence). The J segment lost 4 bases and the V segment lost 1 base, leaving 5 bases of the junction unmatched. This CDR3 has 15 residues. CDR3 sequence (DNA): TGTGCCAGCAGCTTAGTCGGAGACAGGGGAGAGACCCAGTACTTC. This codes for CASSLVGDRGETQYF.